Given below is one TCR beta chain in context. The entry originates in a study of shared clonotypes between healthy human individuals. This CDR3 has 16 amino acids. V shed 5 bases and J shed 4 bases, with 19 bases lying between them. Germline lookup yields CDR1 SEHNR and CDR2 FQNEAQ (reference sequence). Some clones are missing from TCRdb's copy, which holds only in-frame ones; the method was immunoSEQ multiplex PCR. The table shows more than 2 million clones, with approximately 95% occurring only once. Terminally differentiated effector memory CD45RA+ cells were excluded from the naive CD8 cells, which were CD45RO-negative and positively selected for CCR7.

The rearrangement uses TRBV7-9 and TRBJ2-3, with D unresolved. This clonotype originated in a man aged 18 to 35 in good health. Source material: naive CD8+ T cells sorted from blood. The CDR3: CASSGPRSGRADTQYF. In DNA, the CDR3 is TGTGCCAGCAGCGGCCCGCGGAGTGGACGGGCAGATACGCAGTATTTT.